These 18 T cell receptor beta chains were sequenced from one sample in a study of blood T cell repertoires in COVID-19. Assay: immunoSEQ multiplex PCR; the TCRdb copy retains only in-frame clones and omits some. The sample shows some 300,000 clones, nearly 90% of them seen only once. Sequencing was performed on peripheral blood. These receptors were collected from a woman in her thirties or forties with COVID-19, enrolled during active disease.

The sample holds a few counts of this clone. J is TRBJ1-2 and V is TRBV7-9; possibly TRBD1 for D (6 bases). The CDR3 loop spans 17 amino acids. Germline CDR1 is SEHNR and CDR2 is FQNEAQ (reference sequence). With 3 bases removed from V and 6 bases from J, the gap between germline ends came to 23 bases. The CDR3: CASSFIKPEQGVNGYTF. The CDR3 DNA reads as TGTGCCAGCAGCTTTATCAAACCGGAACAGGGAGTGAATGGCTACACCTTC.

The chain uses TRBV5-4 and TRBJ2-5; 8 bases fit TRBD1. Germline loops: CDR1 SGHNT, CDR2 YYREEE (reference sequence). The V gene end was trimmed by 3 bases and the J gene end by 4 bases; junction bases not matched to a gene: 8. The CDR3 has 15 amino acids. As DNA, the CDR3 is TGTGCCAGCAGCTCCGGACAGGGCCCCCGAGAGACCCAGTACTTC. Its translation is CASSSGQGPRETQYF.

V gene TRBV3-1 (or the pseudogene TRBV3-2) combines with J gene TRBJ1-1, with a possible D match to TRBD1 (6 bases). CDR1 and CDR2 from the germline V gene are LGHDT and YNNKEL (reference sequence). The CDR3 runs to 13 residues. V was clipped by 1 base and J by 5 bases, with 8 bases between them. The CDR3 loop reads CASSQGQGTEAFF. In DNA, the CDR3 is TGTGCCAGCAGCCAAGGTCAGGGGACTGAAGCTTTCTTT.

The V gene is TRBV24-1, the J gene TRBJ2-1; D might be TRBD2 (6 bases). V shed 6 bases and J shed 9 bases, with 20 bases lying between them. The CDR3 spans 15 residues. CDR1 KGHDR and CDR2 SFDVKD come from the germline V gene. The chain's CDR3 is CATSSGRTGGVEQFF. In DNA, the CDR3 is TGTGCCACCAGTTCCGGGAGAACCGGTGGGGTTGAGCAGTTCTTC.

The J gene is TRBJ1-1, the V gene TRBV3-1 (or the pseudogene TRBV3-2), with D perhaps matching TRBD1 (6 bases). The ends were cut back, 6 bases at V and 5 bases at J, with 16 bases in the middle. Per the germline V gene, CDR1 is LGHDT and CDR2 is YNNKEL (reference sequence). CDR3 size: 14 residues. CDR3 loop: CASSPDRLGTEAFF. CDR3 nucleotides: TGTGCCAGCAGTCCCGACAGGCTGGGGACTGAAGCTTTCTTT.

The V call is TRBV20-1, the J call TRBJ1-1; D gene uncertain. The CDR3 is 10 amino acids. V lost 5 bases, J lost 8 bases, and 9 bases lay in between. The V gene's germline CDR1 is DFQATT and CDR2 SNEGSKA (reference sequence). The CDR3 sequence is CSAGRSEAFF. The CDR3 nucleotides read TGCAGTGCTGGGAGGTCGGAAGCTTTCTTT.

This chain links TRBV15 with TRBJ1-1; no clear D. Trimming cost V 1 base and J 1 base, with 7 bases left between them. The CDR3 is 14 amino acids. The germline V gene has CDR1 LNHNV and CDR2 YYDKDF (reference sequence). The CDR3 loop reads CATSRVRSNTEAFF. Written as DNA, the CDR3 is TGTGCCACCAGCAGAGTTCGGTCGAACACTGAAGCTTTCTTT.

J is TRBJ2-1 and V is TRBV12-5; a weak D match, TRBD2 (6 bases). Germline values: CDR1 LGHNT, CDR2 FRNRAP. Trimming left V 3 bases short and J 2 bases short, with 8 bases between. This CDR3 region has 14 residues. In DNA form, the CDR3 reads TGTGCTAGTGGTTTCGGGGGTCCCTACAATGAGCAGTTCTTC. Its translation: CASGFGGPYNEQFF. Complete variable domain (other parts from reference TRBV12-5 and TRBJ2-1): DARVTQTPRHKVTEMGQEVTMRCQPILGHNTVFWYRQTMMQGLELLAYFRNRAPLDDSGMPKDRFSAEMPDATLATLKIQPSEPRDSAVYFCASGFGGPYNEQFFGPGTRLTVL.

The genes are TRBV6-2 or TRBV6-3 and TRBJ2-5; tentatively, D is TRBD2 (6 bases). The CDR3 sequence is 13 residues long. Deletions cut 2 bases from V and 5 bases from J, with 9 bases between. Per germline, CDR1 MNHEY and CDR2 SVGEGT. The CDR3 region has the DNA TGTGCCAGCAGTTACGGGGGGAGGGAGACCCAGTACTTC. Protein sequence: CASSYGGRETQYF.

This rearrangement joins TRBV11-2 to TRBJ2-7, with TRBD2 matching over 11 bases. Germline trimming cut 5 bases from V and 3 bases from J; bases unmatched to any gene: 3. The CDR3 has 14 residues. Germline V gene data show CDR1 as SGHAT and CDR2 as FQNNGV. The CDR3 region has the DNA TGTGCCAGCAGCCAAACTAGCGGGAGCTACGAGCAGTACTTC. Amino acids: CASSQTSGSYEQYF.

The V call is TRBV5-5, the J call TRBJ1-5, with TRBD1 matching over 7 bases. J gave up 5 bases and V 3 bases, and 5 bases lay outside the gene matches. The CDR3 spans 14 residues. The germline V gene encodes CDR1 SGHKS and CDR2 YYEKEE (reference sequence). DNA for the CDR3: TGTGCCAGCAGCTCGGAGACAGGGCATCAGCCCCAGCATTTT. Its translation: CASSSETGHQPQHF.

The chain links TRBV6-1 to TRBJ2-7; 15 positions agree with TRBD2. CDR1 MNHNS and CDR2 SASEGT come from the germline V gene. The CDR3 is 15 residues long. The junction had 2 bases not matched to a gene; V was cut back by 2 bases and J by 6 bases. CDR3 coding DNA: TGTGCCAGCAGTGAACAGGGACTAGCGGGAGGCGAGCAGTACTTC. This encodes CASSEQGLAGGEQYF.

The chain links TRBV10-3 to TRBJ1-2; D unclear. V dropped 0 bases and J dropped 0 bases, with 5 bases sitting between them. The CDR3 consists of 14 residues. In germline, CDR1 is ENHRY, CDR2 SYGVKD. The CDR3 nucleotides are TGTGCCATCAGTGAGTCAGGAGCTAACTATGGCTACACCTTC. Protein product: CAISESGANYGYTF.

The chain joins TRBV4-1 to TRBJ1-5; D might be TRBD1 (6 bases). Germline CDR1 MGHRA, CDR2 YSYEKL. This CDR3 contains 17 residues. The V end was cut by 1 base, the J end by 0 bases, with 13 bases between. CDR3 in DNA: TGCGCCAGCAGCCAAGCCGAGACAGGCGCTAGCAATCAGCCCCAGCATTTT. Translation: CASSQAETGASNQPQHF.

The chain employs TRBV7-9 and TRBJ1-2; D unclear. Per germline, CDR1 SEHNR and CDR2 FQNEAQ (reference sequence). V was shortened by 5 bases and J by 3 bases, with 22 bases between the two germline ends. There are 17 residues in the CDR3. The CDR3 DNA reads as TGTGCCAGCAGCGCGACTTTCCCGACGCAGGAGGACTATGGCTACACCTTC. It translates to CASSATFPTQEDYGYTF.

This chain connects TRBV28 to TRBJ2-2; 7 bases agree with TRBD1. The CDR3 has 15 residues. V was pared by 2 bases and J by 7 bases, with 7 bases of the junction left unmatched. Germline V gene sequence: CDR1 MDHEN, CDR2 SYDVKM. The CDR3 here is CASSLKGAFIGELFF. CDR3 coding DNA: TGTGCCAGCAGTTTAAAGGGGGCCTTTATCGGGGAGCTGTTTTTT.

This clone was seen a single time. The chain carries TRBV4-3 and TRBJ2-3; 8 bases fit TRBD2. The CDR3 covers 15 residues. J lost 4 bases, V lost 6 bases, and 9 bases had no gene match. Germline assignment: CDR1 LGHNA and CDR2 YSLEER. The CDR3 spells CASRIGLAGPDTQYF. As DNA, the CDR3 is TGCGCCAGCAGAATCGGGCTAGCGGGCCCAGATACGCAGTATTTT.

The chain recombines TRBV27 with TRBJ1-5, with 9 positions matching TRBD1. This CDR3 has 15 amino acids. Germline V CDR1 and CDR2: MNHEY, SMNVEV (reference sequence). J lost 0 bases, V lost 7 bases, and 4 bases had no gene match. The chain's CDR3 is CASTLTGGSNQPQHF. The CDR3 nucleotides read TGTGCCAGCACTCTGACAGGGGGTAGCAATCAGCCCCAGCATTTT.